One and the same sample provided the 29 T cell receptor beta chains below, sequenced in a study of beta chain features in type 1 diabetes. What was sequenced were expressed TCRB transcripts, since all of the isolated RNA had been reverse transcribed. Using immunoSEQ multiplex PCR, the repertoire was profiled, and TCRdb retains in-frame clones only, with some absent. The sample has approximately 120,000 clones, 17% seen once. Study results and limitations: People with Type 1 diabetes carried modestly yet significantly shorter TCRB CDR3s in all four CD4+ subsets.

These receptors have no known antigen. The material sequenced was central memory CD4+ T cells from blood. Every receptor here comes from a man younger than 35 with type 1 diabetes.

This clone occurred a few times. V usage is TRBV7-2 and J usage is TRBJ2-5, with 10 bases identical to TRBD1. The CDR3 is made up of 13 amino acids. From germline, CDR1 is SGHTA and CDR2 FQGNSA. V was clipped by 6 bases and J by 6 bases; unmatched bases: 4. The CDR3 loop reads CASRRDRGQTQYF. The CDR3 nucleotides are TGTGCCAGCAGGAGGGACAGGGGACAGACCCAGTACTTC.

The rearrangement joins TRBV4-2 to TRBJ2-3; 12 bases fit TRBD2. Looked up from germline, CDR1 is LGHNA and CDR2 is YNFKEQ. The CDR3 runs to 20 residues. With 0 bases clipped from V and 6 bases from J, the junction kept 16 bases outside the gene matches. CDR3 protein: CASSQESGQGRLAGEDTQYF. CDR3 in DNA: TGTGCCAGCAGCCAAGAATCAGGTCAAGGTAGACTAGCGGGGGAGGATACGCAGTATTTT.

This clone appeared a few times. V is TRBV5-4 and J is TRBJ2-2, with 7 bases matching TRBD2. Germline CDR1 reads SGHNT; CDR2 reads YYREEE (reference sequence). The CDR3 is 16 amino acids. Unmatched junction bases numbered 10, after V lost 3 bases and J lost 5 bases. The CDR3 loop reads CASSSPGGIGTGELFF. DNA for the CDR3: TGTGCCAGCAGCTCGCCCGGGGGGATCGGTACCGGGGAGCTGTTTTTT.

The table lists this clone with a few counts. The chain recombines TRBV11-2 with TRBJ2-4; weak D call: TRBD1 (6 bases). V lost 1 base, J lost 0 bases, and 7 bases lay in between. The CDR3 length is 15 residues. The germline gives CDR1 SGHAT, CDR2 FQNNGV. CDR3 region: CASSLGGPAKNIQYF. CDR3 sequence (DNA): TGTGCCAGCAGCTTAGGGGGGCCAGCCAAAAACATTCAGTACTTC.

The chain carries TRBV30 and TRBJ1-3; TRBD1 matches at 7 bases. Germline V CDR1 and CDR2: GTSNPN, SVGIG (reference sequence). V lost 1 base to trimming and J lost 4 bases; unmatched junction nucleotides: 7. This CDR3 has 15 amino acids. The CDR3 nucleotides read TGTGCCTGGAGTGGCCTCTCGGGACAGGGAAACACCATATATTTT. This gives the protein CAWSGLSGQGNTIYF.

This clone was recorded once. The J gene is TRBJ2-7, the V gene TRBV7-9, with 11 bases that match TRBD1. The CDR3 has 15 residues. V lost 0 bases, J lost 4 bases, and 2 bases stayed unmatched. CDR1 and CDR2 (germline): SEHNR, FQNEAQ (reference sequence). CDR3 amino acids: CASSLAGTGGYEQYF. The CDR3 nucleotides are TGTGCCAGCAGCTTAGCCGGGACAGGGGGGTACGAGCAGTACTTC.

This clone came up a few times. The chain carries TRBV28 and TRBJ2-7; no reliable D call. The ends were cut back, 5 bases at V and 3 bases at J, with 8 bases in the middle. The CDR3 loop spans 12 amino acids. CDR1 is MDHEN, CDR2 SYDVKM, per germline. The CDR3 is CASSRQLYEQYF. The CDR3 DNA reads as TGTGCCAGCAGTCGGCAGCTCTACGAGCAGTACTTC.

CDR3: CSVEVYEQYF. The CDR3 DNA follows: TGCAGCGTTGAAGTCTACGAGCAGTACTTC. V usage is TRBV29-1 and J usage is TRBJ2-7, with D hard to call. The CDR3 covers 10 residues. V was clipped by 1 base and J by 3 bases, with 1 base between them. CDR1 and CDR2 (germline): SQVTM, ANQGSEA.

This clone was observed a few times. The DNA for the CDR3 is TGTGCCTGGGGGGGGATACTAGCGGCCACAGATACGCAGTATTTT. This sequence encodes CAWGGILAATDTQYF. The genes are TRBV30 and TRBJ2-3; 8 bases agree with TRBD2. The CDR3 has 15 amino acids. V shed 5 bases and J 2 bases; nucleotides not matched to a gene: 9. The germline V gene encodes CDR1 GTSNPN and CDR2 SVGIG (reference sequence).

This clone was detected only a few times. The gene calls are TRBV6-6 and TRBJ2-7; unclear D gene. The CDR3 spans 8 residues. With 8 bases removed from V and 4 bases from J, the gap between germline ends came to 0 bases. Looked up from germline, CDR1 is MNHNY and CDR2 is SVGAGI (reference sequence). The chain's CDR3 is CASYEQYF. The DNA for the CDR3 is TGTGCCAGCTACGAGCAGTACTTC.

This clone has just a few counts. V usage is TRBV6-6 and J usage is TRBJ2-5; 8 nucleotides line up with TRBD1. The CDR3 extends over 14 amino acids. CDR1 and CDR2 from the germline V gene are MNHNY and SVGAGI (reference sequence). Trimming cost V 6 bases and J 4 bases; bases outside gene matches: 7. The CDR3 DNA sequence: TGTGCCAGCAGACAACAGGGGGTCCCAGAGACCCAGTACTTC. It specifies CASRQQGVPETQYF.

This clone was recorded many times. The rearrangement joins TRBV30 to TRBJ2-7, with no clear D. The CDR3 has 13 residues. The V gene's germline CDR1 is GTSNPN and CDR2 SVGIG (reference sequence). V lost 0 bases, J lost 6 bases, and 12 bases lay in between. The CDR3 nucleotides read TGTGCCTGGAGTGTAATAGGGTCGGGCGAGCAGTACTTC. Its protein is CAWSVIGSGEQYF.

The gene calls are TRBV18 and TRBJ2-3, with TRBD2 matching over 7 bases. The length of the CDR3 is 14 residues. The germline V gene has CDR1 KGHSH and CDR2 LQKENI. V dropped 3 bases and J dropped 6; count of bases not matched to a gene: 6. The CDR3 region has the DNA TGTGCCAGCTCACCGAGCGGGGAGGAGGATACGCAGTATTTT. This translates into CASSPSGEEDTQYF.

This clone has a handful of counts. The rearrangement uses TRBV5-1 and TRBJ2-1; D not certain. The V gene's germline CDR1 is SGHRS and CDR2 YFSETQ. Trimming left V 2 bases short and J 7 bases short, with 7 bases between. This CDR3 has 12 residues. CDR3: CASSFQWNEQFF. The CDR3 bases are TGCGCCAGCAGCTTTCAGTGGAATGAGCAGTTCTTC.

This clone was observed a handful of times. In DNA form, the CDR3 reads TGTGCCAGCAGGACGGCCGAGGGGTTTGAGCAGTTCTTC. Protein: CASRTAEGFEQFF. The V gene is TRBV2, the J gene TRBJ2-1; perhaps D is TRBD1 or TRBD2 (5 bases each). Germline V gene lookup returns CDR1 SNHLY and CDR2 FYNNEI. The CDR3 totals 13 residues. V was shortened by 6 bases and J by 9 bases, with 15 bases between the two germline ends.

This clone was seen more than once but under ten times. The chain has TRBV13 and TRBJ2-3, with a tentative D call TRBD2 (6 bases). Deletions cut 5 bases from V and 11 bases from J, with 14 bases between. This CDR3 has 12 residues. Germline V gene data show CDR1 as PRHDT and CDR2 as FYEKMQ (reference sequence). The DNA for the CDR3 is TGTGCCAGCAGCGACAGACTAGGGTGGCAGTATTTT. It codes for CASSDRLGWQYF.

The chain joins TRBV30 to TRBJ2-4; D uncertain. This CDR3 contains 14 residues. With 2 bases removed from V and 6 bases from J, the gap between germline ends came to 14 bases. CDR1 GTSNPN and CDR2 SVGIG come from the germline V gene (reference sequence). DNA for the CDR3: TGTGCCTGGAGTTCTTCGTCGGGCGGAAACATTCAGTACTTC. It encodes CAWSSSSGGNIQYF.

In DNA, the CDR3 is TGCGCCAGCAGCCAAGTGCGGACAGGGGGCACAGATACGCAGTATTTT. Translating it yields CASSQVRTGGTDTQYF. This chain uses TRBV4-1 with TRBJ2-3; 9 nucleotides line up with TRBD1. Per germline, CDR1 MGHRA and CDR2 YSYEKL. Losses at the gene ends were 1 base for V and 1 base for J; bases not matched to a gene: 3. The CDR3 runs 16 residues.

This clone was counted between two and nine times. The chain carries TRBV4-1 and TRBJ2-5; D not resolved. Trimming took off 3 bases at V and 4 bases at J, with 9 bases between the two ends. The CDR3 consists of 13 residues. Germline V gene sequence: CDR1 MGHRA, CDR2 YSYEKL. The CDR3 DNA reads as TGCGCCAGCAGCCAGTGGATAGGAGAGACCCAGTACTTC. Amino acids: CASSQWIGETQYF.

This clone was picked up a small number of times. The V and J genes are TRBV14 and TRBJ2-3; 9 positions match TRBD2. The V gene's germline CDR1 is SGHDN and CDR2 FVKESK. V was clipped by 1 base and J by 3 bases; unmatched bases: 11. The CDR3 is made up of 18 amino acids. CDR3 nucleotide sequence: TGTGCCAGCAGCCAAGGCGGGAGGGCCTCTTTATGGACAGATACGCAGTATTTT. This translates into CASSQGGRASLWTDTQYF.

The genes are TRBV30 and TRBJ2-7; the D is unclear. The CDR3 runs 11 residues. The V and J ends lost 4 bases and 0 bases respectively, with 4 bases between them. Germline assignment: CDR1 GTSNPN and CDR2 SVGIG (reference sequence). CDR3 sequence reads: CAWTLSYEQYF. The CDR3 DNA reads TGTGCCTGGACCCTCTCCTACGAGCAGTACTTC.

The rearrangement uses TRBV5-1 and TRBJ2-1, with 7 bases lining up with TRBD1. Germline V lookup: CDR1 SGHRS, CDR2 YFSETQ. CDR3 size: 16 residues. V was clipped by 2 bases and J by 2 bases; unmatched bases: 7. The CDR3 DNA sequence: TGCGCCAGCAGCTTAGATACGGGACAGACCTACAATGAGCAGTTCTTC. Translated: CASSLDTGQTYNEQFF.

This clone was detected a few times. This chain joins TRBV5-1 and TRBJ2-7, with 9 bases matching TRBD1. V was pared by 3 bases and J by 1 base, with 8 bases of the junction left unmatched. The CDR3 is 16 residues long. Germline V gene lookup returns CDR1 SGHRS and CDR2 YFSETQ. CDR3 residues: CASSSGTGRFSYEQYF. The CDR3 DNA sequence: TGCGCCAGCAGCTCCGGGACAGGGAGGTTTTCCTACGAGCAGTACTTC. The full variable domain, its missing parts supplied by reference TRBV5-1 and TRBJ2-7, is KAGVTQTPRYLIKTRGQQVTLSCSPISGHRSVSWYQQTPGQGLQFLFEYFSETQRNKGNFPGRFSGRQFSNSRSEMNVSTLELGDSALYLCASSSGTGRFSYEQYFGPGTRLTVT.

There are a few counts of this clone. This chain connects TRBV11-2 to TRBJ2-2; TRBD2 agrees at 8 bases. V lost 7 bases, J lost 5 bases, and 12 bases stayed unmatched. The germline CDR1 and CDR2 sequences are SGHAT and FQNNGV. This CDR3 has 16 residues. The CDR3 loop is CASNILGTRYTGELFF. CDR3 bases: TGTGCCAGCAACATCCTAGGGACTAGATATACCGGGGAGCTGTTTTTT.

This rearrangement joins TRBV11-3 to TRBJ2-2; a possible D gene is TRBD2 (5 bases). Trimming took 0 bases from V and 1 from J, leaving 12 bases between them. Germline V gene lookup returns CDR1 SGHNT and CDR2 YENEEA. This CDR3 is 17 amino acids long. The CDR3: CASSLDSWAGNTGELFF. The CDR3 coding sequence is TGTGCCAGCAGCTTAGATTCCTGGGCGGGGAACACCGGGGAGCTGTTTTTT.

This clone came up a few times. The chain links TRBV7-2 to TRBJ2-3, with D perhaps matching TRBD1 or TRBD2 (5 bases each). Per the germline V gene, CDR1 is SGHTA and CDR2 is FQGNSA. The CDR3 totals 16 residues. V was pared by 3 bases and J by 5 bases, with 18 bases between. CDR3 in DNA: TGTGCCAGCAGCTTGAACTCGGGACCCTTGGGAGATACGCAGTATTTT. Its translation is CASSLNSGPLGDTQYF.

In DNA, the CDR3 is TGCGCCAGCAGCTTGGGGCAGGGGCTCCGGAGCACAGATACGCAGTATTTT. Protein: CASSLGQGLRSTDTQYF. V is TRBV5-1 and J is TRBJ2-3, with D tentatively TRBD1 (6 bases). Germline CDR1 reads SGHRS; CDR2 reads YFSETQ. Trimming removed 0 bases from V and 0 bases from J, with 14 bases in between. This CDR3 spans 17 amino acids.

The chain combines TRBV5-4 with TRBJ1-2; 8 positions agree with TRBD1. The germline gives CDR1 SGHNT, CDR2 YYREEE (reference sequence). The ends lost 5 bases at V and 1 base at J; junction bases unmatched: 4. The CDR3 length is 14 residues. CDR3 residues: CASRTTGGNYGYTF. Here the CDR3 DNA reads TGTGCCAGCAGAACTACAGGGGGTAACTATGGCTACACCTTC.

This sequence joins TRBV11-2 and TRBJ2-7; D remains unclear. Germline V CDR1 and CDR2: SGHAT, FQNNGV. The ends were cut back, 7 bases at V and 0 bases at J, with 13 bases in the middle. The CDR3 runs to 14 residues. The CDR3, as DNA: TGTGCCAGCATGAGAGATAGAATCTCCTACGAGCAGTACTTC. Protein product: CASMRDRISYEQYF.